One sample yielded the 16 T cell receptor beta chains listed below, sequenced in a study of CD8+ T cells in alopecia areata. Cells that came from pooled cutaneous lymph nodes were sorted using CD4, CD8alpha, NKG2D, NKG2ACE and other markers. Isolated RNA was reverse transcribed into cDNA used as the sequencing template. TCRdb keeps only in-frame clones here, not all; method: immunoSEQ multiplex PCR. This set yields 250,000 or so clones and no singletons; the top ten hold more than 0.95%. Material for sequencing was CD4+ T cells sorted from a lymph node. These receptors all come from a C3H/HeJ mouse with alopecia areata. Mouse MHC haplotype: H2-k.

Note on this clone: The gene symbols are mouse symbols. Coverage ceases 4 residues before the CDR3 finishes, and the germline J gene fills in the end. The gene calls are TRBV5 and TRBJ2-5; 7 bases are shared with TRBD1. V lost 5 bases and J lost 3; bases outside the gene matches: 5. Looked up from germline, CDR1 is LGHNA and CDR2 is YNLKQL (reference sequence). The CDR3 covers 14 residues. The CDR3 loop is CASSFPGQQDTQYF. The sequenced part of the CDR3 DNA is TGTGCCAGCAGCTTCCCGGGACAGCAAGAC.

This clone was detected only a few times. Gene names are the mouse ones. The sequence runs out 4 residues before the end of the CDR3; the remainder is reconstructed from the germline J gene. The V and J genes are TRBV17 and TRBJ1-1; D is uncertain. Germline lookup yields CDR1 MNHDT and CDR2 YYDKIL. Trimming removed 6 bases from V and 0 bases from J, with 11 bases in between. The CDR3 totals 14 residues. The CDR3 loop is CASRRQITNTEVFF. The part of the CDR3 DNA that was read is TGTGCTAGCAGGAGACAAATTACAAACACA.

Concerning this clone itself: Here the gene names and germline are mouse. The read halts 4 residues ahead of the CDR3 end, with the missing end drawn from the germline J gene. The V call is TRBV13-3, the J call TRBJ2-5; possible D gene TRBD1, 6 bases. This CDR3 is 12 amino acids long. Germline CDR1 and CDR2: NNHDY and SYVADS. The CDR3 bases that were read are TGTGCCAGCAGTGATACAGGGGAC. This encodes CASSDTGD. The complete CDR3 reads CASSDTGDTQYF. The variable domain in full, with the rest retrieved from reference TRBV13-3 and TRBJ2-5, is EAAVTQSPRSKVAVTGGKVTLSCHQTNNHDYMYWYRQDTGHGLRLIHYSYVADSTEKGDIPDGYKASRPSQENFSLILELASLSQTAVYFCASSDTGDTQYFGPGTRLLVL.

This clone was detected a few times. Germline and genes: mouse. The CDR3 end is not reached by the read, which stops 4 residues before it; the germline J gene fills it in. V usage is TRBV5 and J usage is TRBJ2-5, with D unresolved. The CDR3 is 12 residues long. The V gene's germline CDR1 is LGHNA and CDR2 YNLKQL (reference sequence). This CDR3 is CASSPQEDTQYF. CDR3 DNA, as far as it was read: TGTGCCAGCAGCCCCCAGGAGGAC.

This clone was observed a few times. The gene names given are mouse names. The CDR3 end is not reached by the read, which stops 4 residues before it; the germline J gene fills it in. This chain connects TRBV31 to TRBJ2-3, with 10 bases matching TRBD2. Trimming cost V 0 bases and J 3 bases; bases outside gene matches: 6. The germline V gene has CDR1 GKSSPN and CDR2 SITVG. This CDR3 is built from 16 residues. The CDR3 bases that were read are TGTGCCTGGAGTCTAGTCCTGGGGGGGCCCGCAGAA. Translated, it gives CAWSLVLGGPAE. The whole CDR3 is CAWSLVLGGPAETLYF. Combining the CDR3 with reference TRBV31 and TRBJ2-3 gives the whole variable domain AQTIHQWPVAEIKAVGSPLSLGCTIKGKSSPNLYWYWQATGGTLQQLFYSITVGQVESVVQLNLSASRPKDDQFILSTEKLLLSHSGFYLCAWSLVLGGPAETLYFGSGTRLTVL.

This clone occurred a few times. These gene names are mouse names. The read ends 4 residues before the CDR3 terminus; that terminus is restored from the germline J gene. The identical CDR3 is also encoded by other nucleotide sequences in the sample. This chain connects TRBV13-1 to TRBJ2-7, with D hard to call. The CDR3 has 13 residues. Germline assignment: CDR1 NSHNY and CDR2 SYGAGN. The CDR3: CASSDANRYEQYF. The part of the CDR3 DNA that was read is TGTGCCAGCAGTGATGCGAACAGATAT.

This clone has only a few counts. These gene names are mouse names. The read falls 4 residues short of the CDR3 end, and the missing part is taken from the germline J gene. This CDR3 is also generated by other DNA sequences in the sample. The V gene is TRBV1, the J gene TRBJ2-5; TRBD2 matches 9 bases. Trimming at V came to 3 bases and at J to 3 bases, leaving 4 bases not matched to a gene. Germline CDR1 and CDR2: NSQYPW and LRSPGD (reference sequence). The CDR3 length is 15 residues. CDR3 bases read: TGCACCTGCAGTGCGCCTCTGGGGGGGCAAGAC. It yields the protein CTCSAPLGGQD. The whole CDR3 protein reads CTCSAPLGGQDTQYF.

This clone was seen at least ten times. Gene names are mouse gene names. Read coverage stops 4 residues before the CDR3 terminus; the germline J gene supplies the remainder. The same CDR3 arises from other DNA sequences in this sample as well. This chain uses TRBV13-2 with TRBJ2-1, with D possibly being TRBD1 (5 bases). Per the germline V gene, CDR1 is NNHNN and CDR2 is SYGAGS (reference sequence). CDR3 length: 14 amino acids. V shed 2 bases and J shed 1 base, with 7 bases lying between them. The CDR3 bases that were read are TGTGCCAGCGGTGACGCAGGGAACTATGCT. Encoded protein: CASGDAGNYA. The entire CDR3 is CASGDAGNYAEQFF.

On this clone: Mouse names are used for the genes. The DNA ends 4 residues before the CDR3 does, and the rest of the CDR3 is filled in from the germline J gene. The J gene is TRBJ2-4, the V gene TRBV5; TRBD1 is a possible D gene (7 bases). This CDR3 is 14 amino acids long. Germline CDR1 is LGHNA and CDR2 is YNLKQL (reference sequence). The chain's CDR3 is CASSQERGRNTLYF. The CDR3 bases that were read are TGTGCCAGCAGCCAAGAGAGGGGGCGAAAC.

Only a few counts were recorded for this clone. Germline and genes here are mouse. CDR3 sequence: CASEGGGRDTQYF. The DNA read from the CDR3 is TGTGCCAGCGAAGGTGGGGGGAGGGAC. The chain couples TRBV13-2 to TRBJ2-5, with 7 bases matching TRBD2. The read ends 4 residues shy of where the CDR3 ends; the end is completed using the germline J gene. The CDR3 loop spans 13 amino acids. From germline, CDR1 is NNHNN and CDR2 SYGAGS (reference sequence).

As for this clone: The germline and genes are mouse ones. The CDR3 goes on 4 residues after the read ends, and that part is filled in from the germline J gene. This chain links TRBV13-3 with TRBJ2-2; TRBD2 matches at 8 bases. This CDR3 spans 15 amino acids. After removal of 5 bases from V and 4 bases from J, the junction contained 7 bases not matched to a gene. CDR1 is NNHDY and CDR2 is SYVADS in the germline V gene. Here the CDR3 reads CASRNPWGATGQLYF. CDR3 DNA, as far as it was read: TGTGCCAGCAGAAATCCCTGGGGGGCCACCGGG.

With respect to this clone: Mouse gene names apply. The read ends 4 residues early relative to the CDR3; the germline J gene fills the gap. The chain employs TRBV3 and TRBJ2-5; D gene uncertain. Germline assignment: CDR1 SNHLY and CDR2 FYNGKV (reference sequence). Deletions cut 11 bases from V and 3 bases from J, with 6 bases between. The CDR3 is 10 amino acids. The CDR3 bases that were read are TGTGCCCCCATACAAGAC. Amino acids: CAPIQD. The full CDR3 sequence reads CAPIQDTQYF.

Turning to this clone: Genes and germline come from the mouse. The read is 4 residues too short to cover the CDR3 end, so that end is filled in from the germline J gene. The chain has TRBV13-1 and TRBJ2-1, with D unresolved. V lost 1 base and J 6 bases, leaving 8 bases between the germline ends. Looked up from germline, CDR1 is NSHNY and CDR2 is SYGAGN. The CDR3 has 13 residues. The CDR3 sequence: CASSDSTVAEQFF. The DNA read from the CDR3 is TGTGCCAGCAGTGATAGCACAGTTGCT.

A note on this clone: The germline and genes are mouse ones. The read stops 4 residues short of the end of the CDR3; the missing end is completed from the germline J gene. V is TRBV13-3 and J is TRBJ2-7, with TRBD1 identical over 8 bases. V trimming: 0 bases; J trimming: 3 bases; junction bases outside the gene matches: 2. This CDR3 has 14 residues. The germline CDR1 and CDR2 sequences are NNHDY and SYVADS. Partial CDR3 DNA: TGTGCCAGCAGTGATGCCACAGGGGGCTAT. Translating gives CASSDATGGY. The whole CDR3 protein is CASSDATGGYEQYF.

This clone was recorded a few times. Genes and germline are mouse. The DNA ends 3 residues before the CDR3 does, and the rest of the CDR3 is filled in from the germline J gene. The rearrangement links TRBV1 to TRBJ1-6; TRBD1 matches 7 bases. TRBJ1-6 is recorded as an ORF, its role being uncertain. Losses at the gene ends were 0 bases for V and 9 bases for J; bases not matched to a gene: 2. The CDR3 runs to 14 residues. The germline gives CDR1 NSQYPW, CDR2 LRSPGD (reference sequence). The CDR3: CTCSADQGGSPLYF. CDR3 DNA (partial): TGCACCTGCAGTGCAGATCAGGGGGGTTCGCCC.

A note on this clone: Mouse gene names and germline throughout. The sequence runs out 4 residues before the end of the CDR3; the remainder is reconstructed from the germline J gene. J is TRBJ2-5 and V is TRBV1; D unresolved. The germline V gene has CDR1 NSQYPW and CDR2 LRSPGD (reference sequence). There are 12 residues in the CDR3. CDR3 DNA (partial): TGCACCTGCAGTGCACACATAGAC. As protein: CTCSAHID. The full CDR3 reads CTCSAHIDTQYF.